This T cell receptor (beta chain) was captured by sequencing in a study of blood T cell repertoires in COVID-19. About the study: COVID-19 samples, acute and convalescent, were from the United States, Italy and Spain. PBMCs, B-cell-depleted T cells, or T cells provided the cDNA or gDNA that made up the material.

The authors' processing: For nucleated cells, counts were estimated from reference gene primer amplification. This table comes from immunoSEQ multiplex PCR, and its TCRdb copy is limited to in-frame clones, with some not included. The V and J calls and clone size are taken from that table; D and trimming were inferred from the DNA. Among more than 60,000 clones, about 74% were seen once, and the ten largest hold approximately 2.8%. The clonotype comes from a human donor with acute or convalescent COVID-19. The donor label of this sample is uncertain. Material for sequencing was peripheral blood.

Written as DNA, the CDR3 is TGTGCCAGCAGCGTAGCCCGAGGGCATGAGCAGTTCTTC. This encodes CASSVARGHEQFF. This chain uses TRBV9 with TRBJ2-1, with a tentative D call TRBD2 (5 bases). V was shortened by 0 bases and J by 8 bases, with 9 bases between the two germline ends. Germline assignment: CDR1 SGDLS and CDR2 YYNGEE. There are 13 residues in the CDR3.